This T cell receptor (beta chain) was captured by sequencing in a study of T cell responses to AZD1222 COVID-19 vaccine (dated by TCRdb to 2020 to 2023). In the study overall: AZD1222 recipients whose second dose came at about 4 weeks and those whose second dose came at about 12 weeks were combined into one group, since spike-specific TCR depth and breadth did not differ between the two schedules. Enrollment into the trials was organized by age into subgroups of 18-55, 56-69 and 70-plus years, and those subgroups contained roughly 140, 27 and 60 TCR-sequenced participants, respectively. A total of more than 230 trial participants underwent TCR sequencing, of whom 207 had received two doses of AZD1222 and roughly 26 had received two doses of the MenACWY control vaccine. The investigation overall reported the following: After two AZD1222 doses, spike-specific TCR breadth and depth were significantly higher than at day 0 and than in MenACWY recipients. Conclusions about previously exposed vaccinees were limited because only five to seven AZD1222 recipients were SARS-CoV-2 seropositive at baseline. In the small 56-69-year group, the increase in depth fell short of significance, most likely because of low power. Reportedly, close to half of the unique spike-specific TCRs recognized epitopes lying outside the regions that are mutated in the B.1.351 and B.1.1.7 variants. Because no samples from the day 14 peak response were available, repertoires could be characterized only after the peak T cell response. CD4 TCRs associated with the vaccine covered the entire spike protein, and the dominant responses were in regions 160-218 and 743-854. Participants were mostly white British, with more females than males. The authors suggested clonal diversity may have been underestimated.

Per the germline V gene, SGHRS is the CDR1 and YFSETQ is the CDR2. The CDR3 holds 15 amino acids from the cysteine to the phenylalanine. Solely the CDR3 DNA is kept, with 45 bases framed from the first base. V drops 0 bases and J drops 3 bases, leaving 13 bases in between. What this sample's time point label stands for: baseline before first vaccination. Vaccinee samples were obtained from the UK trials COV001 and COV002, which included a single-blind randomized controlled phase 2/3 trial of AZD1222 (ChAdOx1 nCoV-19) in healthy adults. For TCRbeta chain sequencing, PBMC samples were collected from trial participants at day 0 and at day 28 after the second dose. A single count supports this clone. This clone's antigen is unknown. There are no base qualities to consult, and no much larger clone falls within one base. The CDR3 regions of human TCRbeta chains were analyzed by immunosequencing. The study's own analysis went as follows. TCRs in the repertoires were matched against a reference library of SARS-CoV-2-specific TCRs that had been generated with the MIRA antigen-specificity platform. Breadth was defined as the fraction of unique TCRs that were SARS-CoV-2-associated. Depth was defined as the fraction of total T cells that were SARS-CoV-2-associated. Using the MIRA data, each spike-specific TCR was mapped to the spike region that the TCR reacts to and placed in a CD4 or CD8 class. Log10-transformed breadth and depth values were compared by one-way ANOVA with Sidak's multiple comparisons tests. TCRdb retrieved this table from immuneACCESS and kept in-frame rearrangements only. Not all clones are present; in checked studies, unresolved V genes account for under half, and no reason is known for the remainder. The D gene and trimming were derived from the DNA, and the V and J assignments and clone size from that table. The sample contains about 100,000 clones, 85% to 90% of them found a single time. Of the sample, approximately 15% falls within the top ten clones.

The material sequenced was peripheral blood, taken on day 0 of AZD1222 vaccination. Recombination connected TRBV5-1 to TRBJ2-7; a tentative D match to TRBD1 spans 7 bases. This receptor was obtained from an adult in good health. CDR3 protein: CASSLGRGRVYEQYF. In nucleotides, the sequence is TGCGCCAGCAGCTTGGGGAGGGGGCGCGTCTACGAGCAGTACTTC.